Listed here are 9 T cell receptor beta chains from one sample, sequenced in a study of patients and donors after allogeneic stem cell transplantation. Via MiXCR, TCRdb re-called the RT-PCR reads, giving one row per CDR3 protein. The sample lists 150,000 to 200,000 distinct CDR3 sequences, 25% to 35% occurring once. Sequenced input: blood, either unsorted or a sorted T cell fraction (not recorded which). Receptors originate from a human donor who was either an allogeneic HSCT recipient or a stem cell or donor lymphocyte infusion donor (not recorded which). It is not recorded whose cells these are; they may come from a transplant donor.

This rearrangement joins TRBV7-2 to TRBJ1-2; D possibly corresponds to TRBD1 (6 bases). The V and J ends lost 5 bases and 8 bases respectively, with 21 bases between them. The CDR3 covers 15 residues. Germline V gene sequence: CDR1 SGHTA, CDR2 FQGNSA. As DNA, the CDR3 is TGTGCCAGCAGCCCTACCGTGGGGGGCGCATCGGGCTACACCTTC. As protein: CASSPTVGGASGYTF. Full variable domain (missing parts from reference TRBV7-2 and TRBJ1-2): GAGVSQSPSNKVTEKGKDVELRCDPISGHTALYWYRQSLGQGLEFLIYFQGNSAPDKSGLPSDRFSAERTGGSVSTLTIQRTQQEDSAVYLCASSPTVGGASGYTFGSGTRLTVV.

V is TRBV7-9 and J is TRBJ2-7; a weak D match, TRBD1 (6 bases). From germline, CDR1 is SEHNR and CDR2 FQNEAQ (reference sequence). This CDR3 has 14 amino acids. Trimming removed 5 bases at V and 3 bases at J, with 14 bases between. In DNA form, the CDR3 reads TGTGCCAGCAGCCCACCGACAGGTATCTACGAGCAGTACTTC. This sequence encodes CASSPPTGIYEQYF.

This clonotype was seen at least ten times. V gene TRBV7-6 combines with J gene TRBJ1-3, with a weak D call TRBD1 (6 bases). CDR1 is SGHVS and CDR2 is FNYEAQ in the germline V gene. V was pared by 5 bases and J by 3 bases, with 14 bases between. The CDR3 contains 15 residues. CDR3 DNA sequence: TGTGCCAGCAGCCCAGGGCAGGGGAATGGAAACACCATATATTTT. Amino acids: CASSPGQGNGNTIYF.

This clonotype has a count of ten or more. This rearrangement joins TRBV6-1 to TRBJ1-6; D might be TRBD1 (5 bases). Trimming removed 3 bases from V and 0 bases from J, with 12 bases in between. The CDR3 is made up of 17 amino acids. Germline CDR1 MNHNS, CDR2 SASEGT. CDR3 nucleotides: TGTGCCAGCAGTGATGGACACTGGAGCTCCTATAATTCACCCCTCCACTTT. Amino acid sequence: CASSDGHWSSYNSPLHF.

The chain uses TRBV6-5 and TRBJ2-5, with a tentative D call TRBD2 (6 bases). The CDR3 covers 13 residues. V lost 0 bases, J lost 5 bases, and 7 bases lay in between. Germline-derived CDR1 and CDR2 are MNHEY and SVGAGI. The CDR3 bases are TGTGCCAGCAGTTACTCGGGGAGGGAGACCCAGTACTTC. It codes for CASSYSGRETQYF.

This clonotype turned up a few times. The chain joins TRBV7-8 to TRBJ1-1; D gene uncertain. Germline CDR1 reads SGHVS; CDR2 reads FQNEAQ. The CDR3 is 14 residues long. The V gene lost 0 bases and the J gene lost 4 bases, with 9 bases spanning the gap. The CDR3 region has the DNA TGTGCCAGCAGCTTAGCCCAGTGGGGCACTGAAGCTTTCTTT. Encoded protein: CASSLAQWGTEAFF. Variable domain in full (rest from reference TRBV7-8 and TRBJ1-1): GAGVSQSPRYKVAKRGQDVALRCDPISGHVSLFWYQQALGQGPEFLTYFQNEAQLDKSGLPSDRFFAERPEGSVSTLKIQRTQQEDSAVYLCASSLAQWGTEAFFGQGTRLTVV.

The chain combines TRBV3-1 with TRBJ2-1; 16 bases map to TRBD2. The junction had 10 bases not matched to a gene; V was cut back by 4 bases and J by 1 base. Germline V gives CDR1 LGHDT, CDR2 YNNKEL (reference sequence). The CDR3 runs 20 residues. CDR3 amino acids: CASSPGGLAGGSRSYNEQFF. Written as DNA, the CDR3 is TGTGCCAGCAGCCCAGGGGGACTAGCGGGAGGGAGTCGATCCTACAATGAGCAGTTCTTC.

This clonotype was seen more than once but under ten times. The rearrangement links TRBV24-1 to TRBJ2-1, with D perhaps matching TRBD1 (6 bases). Germline-derived CDR1 and CDR2 are KGHDR and SFDVKD. V lost 4 bases to trimming and J lost 0 bases, with 6 bases between them. CDR3 length: 14 residues. The chain's CDR3 is CATSEGGSYNEQFF. As DNA, the CDR3 is TGTGCCACCAGTGAAGGGGGCTCCTACAATGAGCAGTTCTTC.

This clonotype was observed a few times. Written as DNA, the CDR3 is TGCGCCAGCAGCCAAGAGAGCGGGAGATTAACGAGTGAGCAGTTCTTC. This encodes CASSQESGRLTSEQFF. This chain uses TRBV4-3 with TRBJ2-1; 8 positions agree with TRBD2. Per germline, CDR1 LGHNA and CDR2 YSLEER. Trimming removed 0 bases from V and 9 bases from J; junction bases left unmatched: 10. The length of the CDR3 is 16 residues.